Listed here are 32 T cell receptor beta chains from one sample, sequenced in a study of blood T cell repertoires in COVID-19. Sequenced by immunoSEQ multiplex PCR; TCRdb stores in-frame clones only, minus some. The sample lists around 380,000 clones, 81% occurring once. The source material was peripheral blood. These TCRs come from a human donor with acute or convalescent COVID-19. The donor label of this sample is uncertain.

The chain uses TRBV28 and TRBJ1-5; weak D call: TRBD1 (5 bases). V lost 11 bases, J lost 0 bases, and 14 bases lay in between. Germline V gives CDR1 MDHEN, CDR2 SYDVKM. This CDR3 comprises 14 residues. CDR3 loop: CALGGDLSNQPQHF. The DNA of the CDR3 is TGTGCCCTCGGAGGGGACCTTAGCAATCAGCCCCAGCATTTT.

This clone was counted a single time. The chain links TRBV5-1 to TRBJ1-3; TRBD1 is a possible D gene (6 bases). The germline gives CDR1 SGHRS, CDR2 YFSETQ. This CDR3 contains 13 residues. Between the trimmed V and J ends, which lost 5 bases and 3 bases, there was a span of 9 bases. DNA of the CDR3: TGCGCCAGCAGTTCAGGGGTTGGAAACACCATATATTTT. This codes for CASSSGVGNTIYF.

The sample holds many counts of this clone. This sequence joins TRBV24-1 and TRBJ2-3; D is possibly TRBD2 (6 bases). CDR1 is KGHDR and CDR2 is SFDVKD in the germline V gene. The CDR3 has 19 amino acids. Between the trimmed V and J ends, which lost 1 base and 2 bases, there was a span of 21 bases. CDR3 nucleotide sequence: TGTGCCACCAGTGATTTCCCGGCGGGATGGGTCGTTTACACAGATACGCAGTATTTT. Translation: CATSDFPAGWVVYTDTQYF.

This clone was counted a single time. This rearrangement joins TRBV29-1 to TRBJ1-2; D gene uncertain. The CDR3 has 15 residues. Between the trimmed V and J ends, which lost 5 bases and 2 bases, there was a span of 18 bases. The germline gives CDR1 SQVTM, CDR2 ANQGSEA. The CDR3 sequence: CSVLNSPTDNYGYTF. DNA for the CDR3: TGCAGCGTTTTGAACAGCCCTACTGACAACTATGGCTACACCTTC.

The chain joins TRBV6-5 to TRBJ2-7; a weak D match, TRBD1 (5 bases). Germline values: CDR1 MNHEY, CDR2 SVGAGI. This CDR3 is built from 12 residues. The V gene lost 6 bases and the J gene lost 5 bases, with 11 bases spanning the gap. CDR3 nucleotide sequence: TGTGCCAGCAGCCCACCAGGGAACGAGCAGTACTTC. Translation gives CASSPPGNEQYF.

The V call is TRBV28, the J call TRBJ2-1; perhaps TRBD2 as D (6 bases). The CDR3 contains 14 residues. CDR1 is MDHEN, CDR2 SYDVKM, per germline. Deletions cut 8 bases from V and 4 bases from J, with 15 bases between. Here the CDR3 DNA reads TGTGCCAGCCTGGAGGCAGGGACTTACAATGAGCAGTTCTTC. Translating gives CASLEAGTYNEQFF.

This clone occurred once. The chain is built from TRBV15 and TRBJ1-2; 9 bases fit TRBD1. V dropped 1 base and J dropped 3; count of bases not matched to a gene: 3. Germline V gene lookup returns CDR1 LNHNV and CDR2 YYDKDF (reference sequence). The CDR3 has 15 amino acids. This CDR3 is CATSRGDRVYYGYTF. CDR3 in DNA: TGTGCCACCAGCAGAGGGGACAGGGTTTACTATGGCTACACCTTC.

The chain links TRBV24-1 to TRBJ2-5; D is perhaps TRBD1 (6 bases). Looked up from germline, CDR1 is KGHDR and CDR2 is SFDVKD. Trimming cost V 2 bases and J 2 bases, with 17 bases left between them. The CDR3 has 17 amino acids. CDR3 DNA sequence: TGTGCCACCAGTGATTGGGGGCGTGGGACGGCACAAGAGACCCAGTACTTC. This gives the protein CATSDWGRGTAQETQYF.

The V and J genes are TRBV18 and TRBJ1-2; D remains unclear. This CDR3 comprises 12 residues. Trimming left V 6 bases short and J 1 base short, with 6 bases between. In germline, CDR1 is KGHSH, CDR2 LQKENI. DNA of the CDR3: TGTGCCAGCTCCCGGGATAACTATGGCTACACCTTC. Encoded protein: CASSRDNYGYTF.

In this sample, this clone turned up a few times. The CDR3 is CASSWGGRRNTEAFF. CDR3 in DNA: TGCGCCAGCAGCTGGGGCGGGAGACGGAACACTGAAGCTTTCTTT. V is TRBV5-1 and J is TRBJ1-1; a weak D match, TRBD1 (5 bases). This CDR3 region has 15 residues. The germline gives CDR1 SGHRS, CDR2 YFSETQ. With 3 bases removed from V and 1 base from J, the gap between germline ends came to 13 bases.

For this clone: This sample includes further DNA sequences coding for the same CDR3. This rearrangement joins TRBV12-1 to TRBJ1-1; the table's D call, TRBD1, was not checked against the DNA. TRBV12-1 constitutes a pseudogene. There are 13 residues in the CDR3. The CDR3 sequence: CATQKIGGTEAFF. The CDR3 region has the DNA TGTGCCACTCAAAAAATAGGGGGAACTGAAGCTTTCTTT.

Only a few counts were recorded for this clone. In nucleotides, the CDR3 is TGTGCCTGGGGACAGGGGTTTCTGACTGAAGCTTTCTTT. It translates to CAWGQGFLTEAFF. The rearrangement joins TRBV30 to TRBJ1-1, with 9 bases lining up with TRBD1. Unmatched junction bases numbered 6, after V lost 5 bases and J lost 5 bases. Germline V lookup: CDR1 GTSNPN, CDR2 SVGIG (reference sequence). This CDR3 spans 13 amino acids.

The chain has TRBV28 and TRBJ2-7, with a possible D match to TRBD1 (5 bases). With 6 bases removed from V and 8 bases from J, the gap between germline ends came to 17 bases. Germline assignment: CDR1 MDHEN and CDR2 SYDVKM. The CDR3 spans 13 residues. The CDR3 DNA sequence: TGTGCCAGCAGATCTGTGGTTTGGGGCCAGCAGTACTTC. This codes for CASRSVVWGQQYF.

DNA for the CDR3: TGTGCCAGCAGCCAAGGGGACAGGGACCTTTATGGCTACACCTTC. Translation gives CASSQGDRDLYGYTF. This chain uses TRBV4-2 with TRBJ1-2; 9 positions agree with TRBD1. V was pared by 1 base and J by 5 bases, with 5 bases of the junction left unmatched. This CDR3 has 15 residues. Germline CDR1 reads LGHNA; CDR2 reads YNFKEQ.

The V gene is TRBV6-5, the J gene TRBJ1-1, with D tentatively TRBD1 (5 bases). V was trimmed by 4 bases and J by 6 bases, leaving 6 bases between them. CDR1 and CDR2 from the germline V gene are MNHEY and SVGAGI. CDR3 length equals 11 residues. CDR3 in amino acids: CASSLGPEAFF. For the CDR3, the DNA is TGTGCCAGCAGTTTGGGGCCTGAAGCTTTCTTT.

The rearrangement uses TRBV21-1 and TRBJ2-2; TRBD2 is the table's D call and was not checked against the DNA. TRBV21-1 is a recognized pseudogene. CDR3 length: 19 residues. This chain's CDR3 is CASSKAPPPGGRDTGELFF. DNA for the CDR3: TGTGCCAGCAGCAAAGCGCCCCCTCCGGGGGGAAGGGACACCGGGGAGCTGTTTTTT.

The genes are TRBV29-1 and TRBJ2-5; D remains ambiguous. Trimming removed 4 bases from V and 6 bases from J, with 6 bases in between. The CDR3 runs to 10 residues. Germline CDR1 SQVTM, CDR2 ANQGSEA. The CDR3 loop reads CSVGSQTQYF. Here the CDR3 DNA reads TGCAGCGTTGGGAGCCAGACCCAGTACTTC.

This clone was seen a few times. V usage is TRBV28 and J usage is TRBJ1-3; D gene ambiguous. Germline V lookup: CDR1 MDHEN, CDR2 SYDVKM. V lost 4 bases, J lost 0 bases, and 10 bases lay in between. This CDR3 has 15 amino acids. DNA of the CDR3: TGTGCCAGCAGTTCCGGAGGGAGCTCTGGAAACACCATATATTTT. Its protein product is CASSSGGSSGNTIYF. Full variable domain (remainder filled in from reference TRBV28 and TRBJ1-3): DVKVTQSSRYLVKRTGEKVFLECVQDMDHENMFWYRQDPGLGLRLIYFSYDVKMKEKGDIPEGYSVSREKKERFSLILESASTNQTSMYLCASSSGGSSGNTIYFGEGSWLTVV.

This clone was observed many times. This rearrangement joins TRBV2 to TRBJ2-1; 7 nucleotides align to TRBD2. CDR3 size: 14 residues. Per the germline V gene, CDR1 is SNHLY and CDR2 is FYNNEI. V dropped 4 bases and J dropped 4; count of bases not matched to a gene: 4. The CDR3 here is CASSGQRGYNEQFF. As DNA, the CDR3 is TGTGCCAGCAGTGGGCAGCGGGGATACAATGAGCAGTTCTTC.

The rearrangement joins TRBV6-5 to TRBJ2-1, with TRBD1 identical over 8 bases. Germline V gene sequence: CDR1 MNHEY, CDR2 SVGAGI. Trimming removed 6 bases from V and 6 bases from J; junction bases left unmatched: 7. The CDR3 is 14 residues long. The CDR3 bases are TGTGCCAGCAGGAGGACAGGGTCTAGCAATGAGCAGTTCTTC. Translated, it gives CASRRTGSSNEQFF.

This rearrangement joins TRBV6-6 to TRBJ2-1; 13 bases align to TRBD2. Germline CDR1 reads MNHNY; CDR2 reads SVGAGI (reference sequence). V shed 6 bases, J shed 6 bases, and the junction held 5 bases outside the gene matches. CDR3 length: 15 residues. The CDR3 nucleotides read TGTGCCAGCAGGGGGGGACTAGCGGGAATCAATGAGCAGTTCTTC. Protein sequence: CASRGGLAGINEQFF.

V and J are TRBV27 and TRBJ1-1, with a possible D match to TRBD1 (6 bases). The length of the CDR3 is 13 residues. V was clipped by 7 bases and J by 4 bases, with 13 bases between them. The germline gives CDR1 MNHEY, CDR2 SMNVEV (reference sequence). CDR3 coding DNA: TGTGCCAGCATCAGGGGAATAATCACTGAAGCTTTCTTT. Its protein product is CASIRGIITEAFF.

This chain connects TRBV10-1 to TRBJ2-1, with 8 bases lining up with TRBD2. V shed 7 bases, J shed 4 bases, and the junction held 12 bases outside the gene matches. This CDR3 has 16 amino acids. Germline V gives CDR1 WNHNN, CDR2 SYGVQD (reference sequence). The CDR3 nucleotides are TGCGCCAGCACCCCAATAGCGGGAACCCCGTACAATGAGCAGTTCTTC. This encodes CASTPIAGTPYNEQFF.

The V call is TRBV18, the J call TRBJ1-3; D is undetermined. This CDR3 comprises 13 residues. Trimming cost V 0 bases and J 8 bases, with 8 bases left between them. Germline lookup yields CDR1 KGHSH and CDR2 LQKENI. The CDR3: CASSPPEEDTIYF. CDR3 coding DNA: TGTGCCAGCTCACCACCGGAGGAAGACACCATATATTTT.

The genes are TRBV2 and TRBJ1-2; 10 bases are shared with TRBD1. The junction had 11 bases not matched to a gene; V was cut back by 6 bases and J by 4 bases. Per the germline V gene, CDR1 is SNHLY and CDR2 is FYNNEI. The CDR3 consists of 16 residues. CDR3 in amino acids: CASRLTGGPLSYGYTF. The CDR3 bases are TGTGCCAGCAGACTGACAGGGGGCCCGCTGAGCTATGGCTACACCTTC.

The chain couples TRBV30 to TRBJ1-4; 10 bases are a match to TRBD1. Unmatched junction bases numbered 2, after V lost 1 base and J lost 3 bases. CDR1 and CDR2 from the germline V gene are GTSNPN and SVGIG (reference sequence). The CDR3 is made up of 15 amino acids. The CDR3 sequence is CAWSGQGAANEKLFF. The CDR3 coding sequence is TGTGCCTGGAGTGGACAGGGGGCAGCTAATGAAAAACTGTTTTTT. Full variable domain (remainder filled in from reference TRBV30 and TRBJ1-4): SQTIHQWPATLVQPVGSPLSLECTVEGTSNPNLYWYRQAAGRGLQLLFYSVGIGQISSEVPQNLSASRPQDRQFILSSKKLLLSDSGFYLCAWSGQGAANEKLFFGSGTQLSVL.

This clone was found a few times. The rearrangement uses TRBV10-2 and TRBJ1-1; possibly TRBD1 for D (6 bases). From germline, CDR1 is WSHSY and CDR2 SAAADI. Trimming left V 7 bases short and J 0 bases short, with 9 bases between. This CDR3 is built from 13 residues. The CDR3 sequence: CASKGQLNTEAFF. DNA of the CDR3: TGCGCCAGCAAAGGACAGTTGAACACTGAAGCTTTCTTT.

As DNA, the CDR3 is TGTGCCAGCAGCCTTTCCAGGACAGGGCAAGAGACCCAGTACTTC. Translation: CASSLSRTGQETQYF. This sequence joins TRBV7-7 and TRBJ2-5, with 8 bases matching TRBD1. V was clipped by 5 bases and J by 2 bases; unmatched bases: 7. This CDR3 is 15 amino acids long. Germline V gene sequence: CDR1 SSHAT, CDR2 FNYEAQ (reference sequence).

J is TRBJ1-3 and V is TRBV28, with a weak D call TRBD1 (5 bases). Germline loops: CDR1 MDHEN, CDR2 SYDVKM. This CDR3 region has 14 residues. The V gene lost 6 bases and the J gene lost 2 bases, with 11 bases spanning the gap. This CDR3 reads CASRQDSAGNTIYF. CDR3 in DNA: TGTGCCAGCAGACAAGACAGTGCTGGAAACACCATATATTTT.

The chain is built from TRBV7-9 and TRBJ1-1; TRBD1 is a possible D gene (6 bases). Germline lookup yields CDR1 SEHNR and CDR2 FQNEAQ (reference sequence). The germline V and J ends were trimmed by 0 bases and 5 bases, with 13 bases remaining between them. The CDR3 has 15 residues. The CDR3 bases are TGTGCCAGCAGCTTAGCGAGGGGGTTTCGAACTGAAGCTTTCTTT. Its protein product is CASSLARGFRTEAFF.

The chain joins TRBV7-2 to TRBJ2-7; 8 bases align to TRBD2. The CDR3 loop spans 15 amino acids. Germline V gene data show CDR1 as SGHTA and CDR2 as FQGNSA. V trimming: 1 base; J trimming: 4 bases; junction bases outside the gene matches: 6. The CDR3 here is CASSLGAAGVYEQYF. CDR3 in DNA: TGTGCCAGCAGCTTAGGAGCAGCGGGAGTGTACGAGCAGTACTTC.

The chain combines TRBV5-6 with TRBJ2-1; 7 bases fit TRBD2. V shed 0 bases, J shed 8 bases, and the junction held 8 bases outside the gene matches. The germline gives CDR1 SGHDT, CDR2 YYEEEE. The CDR3 covers 15 residues. The CDR3 is CASSLDGRAFHEQFF. The CDR3 DNA reads TGTGCCAGCAGCTTGGATGGGAGGGCCTTCCATGAGCAGTTCTTC. The complete variable domain, with remaining parts taken from reference TRBV5-6 and TRBJ2-1, reads DAGVTQSPTHLIKTRGQQVTLRCSPKSGHDTVSWYQQALGQGPQFIFQYYEEEERQRGNFPDRFSGHQFPNYSSELNVNALLLGDSALYLCASSLDGRAFHEQFFGPGTRLTVL.